This T cell receptor (beta chain) was captured in a study of blood T cell repertoires in COVID-19. On the study more broadly: Sources were T cells, B-cell-depleted T cells, or PBMCs; the material itself was cDNA or gDNA.

The assay was immunoSEQ multiplex PCR, and TCRdb's table has in-frame clones only and misses some. This sample yields more than 250,000 clones, of which roughly 84% are seen a single time; 1% belongs to the top ten. Germline V gene data show CDR1 as SGHDT and CDR2 as YYEEEE. This CDR3 region has 16 residues. V lost 3 bases to trimming and J lost 2 bases, with 17 bases between them. Sequencing was done on a sample of peripheral blood. The chain is built from TRBV5-6 and TRBJ2-5, with a tentative D call TRBD2 (6 bases). This TCR was sampled from a man between 50 and 59 years old with active or convalescent COVID-19. CDR3 in amino acids: CASSSLLLASQETQYF. CDR3 nucleotides: TGTGCCAGCAGCTCATTATTACTAGCTTCTCAAGAGACCCAGTACTTC.